Shown below are 2 T cell receptor beta chains from a single sample sequenced in a study of blood T cell repertoires in COVID-19. Profiled with immunoSEQ multiplex PCR; TCRdb holds only in-frame clones, not every one. Altogether 250,000 to 300,000 clones are present, 80% to 85% being singletons, with the ten largest covering about 5%. Input material: PBMCs or T cells enriched from blood (not recorded which). These receptors originate from a man aged 40-49 years who had been exposed to COVID-19.

Worth noting for this clone: At the DNA level, this CDR3 is encoded by other sequences in the same sample as well. The rearrangement joins TRBV24-1 to TRBJ1-2; the D gene is possibly TRBD1 (5 bases). Germline CDR1 is KGHDR and CDR2 is SFDVKD. The length of the CDR3 is 12 residues. Deletions cut 3 bases from V and 4 bases from J, with 5 bases between. CDR3 residues: CATSDRGYGYTF. DNA of the CDR3: TGTGCCACCAGTGATAGGGGCTATGGCTACACCTTC.

This chain joins TRBV18 and TRBJ2-2; the D gene is possibly TRBD2 (5 bases). Trimming removed 2 bases at V and 4 bases at J, with 8 bases between. CDR1 and CDR2 (germline): KGHSH, LQKENI. The CDR3 consists of 14 residues. CDR3 sequence (DNA): TGTGCCAGCTCACCAGTAAGCGGCACCGGGGAGCTGTTTTTT. Protein: CASSPVSGTGELFF.